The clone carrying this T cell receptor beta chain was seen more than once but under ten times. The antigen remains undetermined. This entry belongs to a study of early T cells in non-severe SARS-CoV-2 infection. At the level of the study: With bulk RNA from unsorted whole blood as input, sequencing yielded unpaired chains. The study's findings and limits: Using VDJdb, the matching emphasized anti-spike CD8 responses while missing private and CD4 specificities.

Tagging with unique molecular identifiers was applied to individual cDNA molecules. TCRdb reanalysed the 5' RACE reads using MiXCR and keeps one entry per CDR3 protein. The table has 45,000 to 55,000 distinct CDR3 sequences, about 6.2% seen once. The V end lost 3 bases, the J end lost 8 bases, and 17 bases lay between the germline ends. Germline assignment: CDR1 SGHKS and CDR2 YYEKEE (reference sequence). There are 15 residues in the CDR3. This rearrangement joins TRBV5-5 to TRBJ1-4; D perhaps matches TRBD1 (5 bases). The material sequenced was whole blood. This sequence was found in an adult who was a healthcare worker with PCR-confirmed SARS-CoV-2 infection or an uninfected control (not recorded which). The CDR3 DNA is TGTGCCAGCAGCTGGGGCAGGTGGTCGTCCGAAAAACTGTTTTTT. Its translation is CASSWGRWSSEKLFF.